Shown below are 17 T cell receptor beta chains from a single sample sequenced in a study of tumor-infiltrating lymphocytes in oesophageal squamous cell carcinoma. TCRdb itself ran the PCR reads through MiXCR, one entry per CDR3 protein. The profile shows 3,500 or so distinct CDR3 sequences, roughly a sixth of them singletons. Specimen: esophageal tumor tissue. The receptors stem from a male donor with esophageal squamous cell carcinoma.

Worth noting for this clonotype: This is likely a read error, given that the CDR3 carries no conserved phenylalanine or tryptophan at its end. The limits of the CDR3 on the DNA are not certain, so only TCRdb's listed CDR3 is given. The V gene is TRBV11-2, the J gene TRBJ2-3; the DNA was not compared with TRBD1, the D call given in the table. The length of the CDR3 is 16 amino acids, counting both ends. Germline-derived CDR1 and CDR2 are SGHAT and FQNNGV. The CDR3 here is CASSPLGGSYEQYFGP.

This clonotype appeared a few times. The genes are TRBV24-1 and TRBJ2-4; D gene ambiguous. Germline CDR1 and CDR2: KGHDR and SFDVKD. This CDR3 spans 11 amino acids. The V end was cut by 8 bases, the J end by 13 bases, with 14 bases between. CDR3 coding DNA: TGTGCCACCATGGGGTATCATGAGCAGTACTTC. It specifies CATMGYHEQYF.

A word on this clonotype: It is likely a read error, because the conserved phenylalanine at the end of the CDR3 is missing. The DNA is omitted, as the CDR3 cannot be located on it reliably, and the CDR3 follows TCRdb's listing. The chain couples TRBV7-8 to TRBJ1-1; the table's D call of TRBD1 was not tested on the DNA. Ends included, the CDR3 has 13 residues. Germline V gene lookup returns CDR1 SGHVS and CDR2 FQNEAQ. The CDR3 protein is CASSVSGGSSSAP.

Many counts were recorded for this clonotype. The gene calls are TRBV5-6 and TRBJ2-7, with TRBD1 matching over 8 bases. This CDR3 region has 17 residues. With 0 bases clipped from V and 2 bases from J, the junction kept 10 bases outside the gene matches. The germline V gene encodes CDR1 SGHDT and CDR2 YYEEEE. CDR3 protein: CASSLEKGQGATYEQYF. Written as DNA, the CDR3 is TGTGCCAGCAGCTTGGAGAAGGGCCAGGGGGCTACCTACGAGCAGTACTTC.

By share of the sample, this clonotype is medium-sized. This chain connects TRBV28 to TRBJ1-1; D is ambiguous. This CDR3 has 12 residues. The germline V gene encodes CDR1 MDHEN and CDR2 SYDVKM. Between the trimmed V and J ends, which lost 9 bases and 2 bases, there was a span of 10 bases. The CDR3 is CASQTANTEAFF. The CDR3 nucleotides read TGTGCCAGTCAAACAGCCAACACTGAAGCTTTCTTT.

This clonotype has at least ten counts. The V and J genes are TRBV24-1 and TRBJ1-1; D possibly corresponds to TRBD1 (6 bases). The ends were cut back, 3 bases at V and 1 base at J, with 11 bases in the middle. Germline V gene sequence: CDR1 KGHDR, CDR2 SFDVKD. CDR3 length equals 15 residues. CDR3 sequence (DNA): TGTGCCACCAGTGATAGTAGACAGGCGAACACTGAAGCTTTCTTT. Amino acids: CATSDSRQANTEAFF.

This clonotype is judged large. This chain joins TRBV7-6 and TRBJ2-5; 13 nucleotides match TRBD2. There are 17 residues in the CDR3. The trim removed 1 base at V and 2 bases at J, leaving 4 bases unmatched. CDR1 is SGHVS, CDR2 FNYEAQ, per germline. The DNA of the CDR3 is TGTGCCAGCAGCTTAGGGGGGACTAGCGGGGCGCAAGAGACCCAGTACTTC. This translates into CASSLGGTSGAQETQYF. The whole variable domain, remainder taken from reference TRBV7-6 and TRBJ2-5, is GAGVSQSPRYKVTKRGQDVALRCDPISGHVSLYWYRQALGQGPEFLTYFNYEAQQDKSGLPNDRFSAERPEGSISTLTIQRTEQRDSAMYRCASSLGGTSGAQETQYFGPGTRLLVL.

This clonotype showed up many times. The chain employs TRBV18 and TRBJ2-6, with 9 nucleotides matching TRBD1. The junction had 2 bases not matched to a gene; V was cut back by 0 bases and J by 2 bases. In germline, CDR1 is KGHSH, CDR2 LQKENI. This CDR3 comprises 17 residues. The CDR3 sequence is CASSPPGQGTGANVLTF. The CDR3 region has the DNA TGTGCCAGCTCACCACCGGGACAGGGAACTGGGGCCAACGTCCTGACTTTC.

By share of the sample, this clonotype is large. In nucleotides, the CDR3 is TGTGCCAGCAGCTCCTACAGACTAGGCGCAGATACGCAGTATTTT. Its protein is CASSSYRLGADTQYF. The rearrangement joins TRBV7-8 to TRBJ2-3; D possibly corresponds to TRBD2 (6 bases). This CDR3 is built from 15 residues. Germline values: CDR1 SGHVS, CDR2 FQNEAQ. V shed 4 bases and J shed 4 bases, with 15 bases lying between them.

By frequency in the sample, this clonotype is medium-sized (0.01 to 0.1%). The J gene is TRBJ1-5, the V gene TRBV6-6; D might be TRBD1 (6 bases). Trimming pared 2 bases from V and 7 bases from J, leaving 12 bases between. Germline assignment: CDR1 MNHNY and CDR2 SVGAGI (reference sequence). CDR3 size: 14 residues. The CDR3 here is CASSYGGPGQPQHF. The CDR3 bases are TGTGCCAGCAGTTACGGGGGGCCGGGGCAGCCCCAGCATTTT.

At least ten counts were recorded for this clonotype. CDR3: CASSFKGAGNTIYF. CDR3 bases: TGTGCCAGCAGCTTTAAGGGGGCAGGAAACACCATATATTTT. The chain carries TRBV14 and TRBJ1-3; 7 bases align to TRBD1. This CDR3 has 14 amino acids. From germline, CDR1 is SGHDN and CDR2 FVKESK. Trimming removed 5 bases from V and 4 bases from J; junction bases left unmatched: 5.

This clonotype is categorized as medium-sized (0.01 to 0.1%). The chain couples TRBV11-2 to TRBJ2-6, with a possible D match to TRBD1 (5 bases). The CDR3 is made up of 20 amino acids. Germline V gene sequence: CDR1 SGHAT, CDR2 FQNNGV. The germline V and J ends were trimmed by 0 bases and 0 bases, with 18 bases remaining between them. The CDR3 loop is CASSLDGQGLMLSGANVLTF. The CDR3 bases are TGTGCCAGCAGCTTAGATGGGCAGGGCCTTATGCTCTCTGGGGCCAACGTCCTGACTTTC.

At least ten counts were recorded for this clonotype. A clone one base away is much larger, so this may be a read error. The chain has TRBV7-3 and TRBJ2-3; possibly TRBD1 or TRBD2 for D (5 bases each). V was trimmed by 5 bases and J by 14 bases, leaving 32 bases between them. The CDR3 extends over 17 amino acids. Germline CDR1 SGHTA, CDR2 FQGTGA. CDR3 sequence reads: CASSPRGGMSNTGELYF. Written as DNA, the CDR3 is TGTGCCAGCAGCCCGAGGGGTGGGATGTCGAACACCGGGGAGCTGTATTTT.

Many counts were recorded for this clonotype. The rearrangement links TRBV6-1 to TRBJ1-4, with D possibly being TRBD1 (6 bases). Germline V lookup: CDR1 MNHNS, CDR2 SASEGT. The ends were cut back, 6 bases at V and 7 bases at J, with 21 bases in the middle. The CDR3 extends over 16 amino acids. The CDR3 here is CASRQNVGTGREKLFF. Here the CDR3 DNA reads TGTGCCAGCAGACAAAATGTAGGTACAGGGCGTGAAAAACTGTTTTTT.

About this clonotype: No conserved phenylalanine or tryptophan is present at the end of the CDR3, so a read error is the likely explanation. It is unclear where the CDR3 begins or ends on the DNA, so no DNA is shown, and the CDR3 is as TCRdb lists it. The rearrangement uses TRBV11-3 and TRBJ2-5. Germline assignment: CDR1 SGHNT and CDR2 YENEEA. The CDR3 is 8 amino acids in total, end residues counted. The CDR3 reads CASSLERV.

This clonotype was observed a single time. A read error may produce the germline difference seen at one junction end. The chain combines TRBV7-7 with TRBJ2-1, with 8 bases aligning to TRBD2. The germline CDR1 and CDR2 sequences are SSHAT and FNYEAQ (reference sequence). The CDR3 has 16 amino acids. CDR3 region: CASSSAAGGGSGTQFF. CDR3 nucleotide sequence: TGTGCTAGCAGCTCGGCGGCGGGGGGCGGGTCGGGTACGCAGTTCTTC.

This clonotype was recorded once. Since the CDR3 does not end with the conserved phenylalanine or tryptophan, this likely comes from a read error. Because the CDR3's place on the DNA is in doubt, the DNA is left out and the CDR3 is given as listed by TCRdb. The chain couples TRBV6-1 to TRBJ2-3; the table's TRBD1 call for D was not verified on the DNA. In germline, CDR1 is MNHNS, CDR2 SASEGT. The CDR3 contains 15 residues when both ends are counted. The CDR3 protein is CASSSTGGFGYTFGS.